Each of the 10 T cell receptor beta chains below was sequenced from the same sample in a study of OX40 agonist ivuxolimab in advanced cancers. The data were produced by immunoSEQ multiplex PCR, yet TCRdb's version contains in-frame clones alone and is incomplete. The sample contains roughly 80,000 clones, over 75% of which appear only once. The input for sequencing was CD4+ or CD8+ T cells sorted from blood, taken in a trial of the OX40 agonist ivuxolimab. Every receptor here comes from an adult with an advanced solid tumor such as melanoma, head and neck, liver or kidney cancer.

V and J are TRBV27 and TRBJ2-1; 10 positions match TRBD2. This CDR3 is built from 19 residues. Germline assignment: CDR1 MNHEY and CDR2 SMNVEV (reference sequence). V shed 4 bases, J shed 7 bases, and the junction held 19 bases outside the gene matches. As DNA, the CDR3 is TGTGCCAGCAGTTATCGGGCTAGCGGGGGTCTTCAGAGAGGGAATGAGCAGTTCTTC. Its protein product is CASSYRASGGLQRGNEQFF.

The gene calls are TRBV5-1 and TRBJ2-5; TRBD2 matches at 7 bases. V was pared by 9 bases and J by 2 bases, with 10 bases of the junction left unmatched. The CDR3 totals 14 residues. Per germline, CDR1 SGHRS and CDR2 YFSETQ. In DNA, the CDR3 is TGCGCCACCGCCGGGGGGAGCCGACAAGAGACCCAGTACTTC. It codes for CATAGGSRQETQYF.

The chain links TRBV6-5 to TRBJ1-2; D remains unclear. Per germline, CDR1 MNHEY and CDR2 SVGAGI. The CDR3 loop spans 14 amino acids. V dropped 4 bases and J dropped 8 bases, with 17 bases sitting between them. The CDR3 sequence is CASSFQAHTSGYTF. CDR3 coding DNA: TGTGCCAGCAGTTTTCAAGCCCACACCAGCGGCTACACCTTC.

The chain combines TRBV5-1 with TRBJ2-3; 7 nucleotides match TRBD1. Trimming cost V 0 bases and J 2 bases; bases outside gene matches: 3. Germline V CDR1 and CDR2: SGHRS, YFSETQ. This CDR3 region has 15 residues. Here the CDR3 DNA reads TGCGCCAGCAGCTTGGACGGGACAGCCACAGATACGCAGTATTTT. Translating gives CASSLDGTATDTQYF.

The rearrangement uses TRBV10-1 and TRBJ1-6; tentative D call: TRBD1 (5 bases). The CDR3 sequence is 13 residues long. V was trimmed by 10 bases and J by 6 bases, leaving 13 bases between them. Germline loops: CDR1 WNHNN, CDR2 SYGVQD (reference sequence). The CDR3 DNA is TGCGCCACCCCAAGGGGATCTAATTCACCCCTCCACTTT. This sequence encodes CATPRGSNSPLHF.

This clone was observed once. The J gene is TRBJ1-2, the V gene TRBV23-1; 7 bases fit TRBD1. TRBV23-1 is an ORF, and what it does is uncertain. The CDR3 extends over 16 amino acids. Unmatched junction bases numbered 12, after V lost 4 bases and J lost 4 bases. CDR3 protein: CASSPRTGPPSYGYTF. DNA for the CDR3: TGCGCCAGCAGTCCCCGGACAGGCCCCCCCTCCTATGGCTACACCTTC.

In this sample, this clone turned up a few times. CDR3: CASSLDGGFTDTQYF. The CDR3 DNA reads TGTGCCAGCAGCTTGGATGGTGGCTTCACAGATACGCAGTATTTT. The chain carries TRBV5-4 and TRBJ2-3; no firm D call. The CDR3 is made up of 15 amino acids. The germline gives CDR1 SGHNT, CDR2 YYREEE (reference sequence). The V gene lost 0 bases and the J gene lost 2 bases, with 10 bases spanning the gap. Variable domain in full (rest from reference TRBV5-4 and TRBJ2-3): ETGVTQSPTHLIKTRGQQVTLRCSSQSGHNTVSWYQQALGQGPQFIFQYYREEENGRGNFPPRFSGLQFPNYSSELNVNALELDDSALYLCASSLDGGFTDTQYFGPGTRLTVL.

The chain combines TRBV5-1 with TRBJ2-1; 8 nucleotides align to TRBD2. Germline CDR1 and CDR2: SGHRS and YFSETQ. The CDR3 totals 16 residues. The V and J ends lost 4 bases and 1 base, in that order; junction bases with no gene match: 7. CDR3 residues: CASSPGLGGSYNEQFF. In nucleotides, the CDR3 is TGCGCCAGCAGCCCGGGACTAGGGGGTTCCTACAATGAGCAGTTCTTC. Drawing the rest from reference TRBV5-1 and TRBJ2-1, the complete variable domain is KAGVTQTPRYLIKTRGQQVTLSCSPISGHRSVSWYQQTPGQGLQFLFEYFSETQRNKGNFPGRFSGRQFSNSRSEMNVSTLELGDSALYLCASSPGLGGSYNEQFFGPGTRLTVL.

This chain links TRBV9 with TRBJ2-6, with 11 bases matching TRBD1. The V gene end was trimmed by 3 bases and the J gene end by 2 bases; junction bases not matched to a gene: 4. This CDR3 is 17 amino acids long. Germline V gene data show CDR1 as SGDLS and CDR2 as YYNGEE. CDR3 DNA: TGTGCCAGCAGCGGGCGGACAGGGGGCCCTGGGGCCAACGTCCTGACTTTC. Translating it yields CASSGRTGGPGANVLTF.

V and J are TRBV6-6 and TRBJ1-1; D remains ambiguous. Looked up from germline, CDR1 is MNHNY and CDR2 is SVGAGI (reference sequence). CDR3 length: 13 amino acids. V shed 5 bases and J shed 6 bases, with 13 bases lying between them. CDR3 sequence: CASSPDVIPEAFF. CDR3 DNA sequence: TGTGCCAGCAGTCCCGATGTAATACCTGAAGCTTTCTTT.